The 11 T cell receptor beta chains listed next were all sequenced from one sample in a study of T cell responses to AZD1222 COVID-19 vaccine. Data came from immunoSEQ multiplex PCR; TCRdb stores just in-frame clones and leaves some out. Here the sample spans about 200,000 clones, 85% to 95% being singletons. The starting material was peripheral blood, obtained 28 days after the second AZD1222 dose. These receptors came from an adult who received the AZD1222 COVID-19 vaccine.

This clone has only a few counts. The chain uses TRBV7-2 and TRBJ2-5, with unresolved D. V was pared by 2 bases and J by 2 bases, with 9 bases between. The CDR3 has 14 residues. Germline CDR1 reads SGHTA; CDR2 reads FQGNSA. The CDR3 sequence: CASSLLTGQETQYF. CDR3 nucleotide sequence: TGTGCCAGCAGCTTACTCACCGGTCAAGAGACCCAGTACTTC. Based on the CDR3 plus reference TRBV7-2 and TRBJ2-5, the full variable domain is GAGVSQSPSNKVTEKGKDVELRCDPISGHTALYWYRQSLGQGLEFLIYFQGNSAPDKSGLPSDRFSAERTGGSVSTLTIQRTQQEDSAVYLCASSLLTGQETQYFGPGTRLLVL.

This chain uses TRBV7-3 with TRBJ2-2; 9 bases are a match to TRBD1. With 5 bases clipped from V and 6 bases from J, the junction kept 1 base outside the gene matches. This CDR3 contains 13 residues. Germline V gene sequence: CDR1 SGHTA, CDR2 FQGTGA. This CDR3 reads CASSGDRAGELFF. CDR3 DNA: TGTGCCAGCAGCGGGGACAGGGCCGGGGAGCTGTTTTTT.

This clone was detected only once. The V gene is TRBV30, the J gene TRBJ1-3, with D maybe TRBD1 (5 bases). The germline CDR1 and CDR2 sequences are GTSNPN and SVGIG (reference sequence). V was pared by 3 bases and J by 2 bases, with 17 bases between. This CDR3 has 16 amino acids. CDR3: CAWRAPGGSAGNTIYF. The CDR3 DNA reads as TGTGCCTGGAGGGCGCCCGGGGGGAGCGCTGGAAACACCATATATTTT. The full variable domain, with the rest looked up from reference TRBV30 and TRBJ1-3, is SQTIHQWPATLVQPVGSPLSLECTVEGTSNPNLYWYRQAAGRGLQLLFYSVGIGQISSEVPQNLSASRPQDRQFILSSKKLLLSDSGFYLCAWRAPGGSAGNTIYFGEGSWLTVV.

The V call is TRBV4-1, the J call TRBJ1-2, with unresolved D. The V end was cut by 1 base, the J end by 7 bases, with 13 bases between. The CDR3 runs to 14 residues. The V gene's germline CDR1 is MGHRA and CDR2 YSYEKL. For the CDR3, the DNA is TGCGCCAGCAGCCAAGGGGTGGGTACGCTTGGCTACACCTTC. The encoded protein is CASSQGVGTLGYTF.

The chain is built from TRBV7-6 and TRBJ1-6; 7 bases map to TRBD1. Germline V gives CDR1 SGHVS, CDR2 FNYEAQ. This CDR3 has 15 amino acids. J was trimmed by 7 bases and V by 4 bases; bases with no gene match: 7. The CDR3 coding sequence is TGTGCCAGCAGCTCCGGGGACAGCTACAATTCACCCCTCCACTTT. As protein: CASSSGDSYNSPLHF. Full variable domain (outside the CDR3, taken from reference TRBV7-6 and TRBJ1-6): GAGVSQSPRYKVTKRGQDVALRCDPISGHVSLYWYRQALGQGPEFLTYFNYEAQQDKSGLPNDRFSAERPEGSISTLTIQRTEQRDSAMYRCASSSGDSYNSPLHFGNGTRLTVT.

In its sample, this clone was seen once. The chain couples TRBV19 to TRBJ1-5; D might be TRBD1 (6 bases). Germline CDR1 reads LNHDA; CDR2 reads SQIVND (reference sequence). CDR3 length: 15 residues. V was shortened by 5 bases and J by 0 bases, with 11 bases between the two germline ends. CDR3 sequence reads: CASSRGRDSNQPQHF. CDR3 bases: TGTGCCAGTAGTCGGGGGCGAGATAGCAATCAGCCCCAGCATTTT. Full variable domain (remainder filled in from reference TRBV19 and TRBJ1-5): DGGITQSPKYLFRKEGQNVTLSCEQNLNHDAMYWYRQDPGQGLRLIYYSQIVNDFQKGDIAEGYSVSREKKESFPLTVTSAQKNPTAFYLCASSRGRDSNQPQHFGDGTRLSIL.

The V and J genes are TRBV7-6 and TRBJ1-6; unclear D gene. Germline V lookup: CDR1 SGHVS, CDR2 FNYEAQ. This CDR3 has 14 amino acids. V lost 5 bases and J 7 bases, leaving 12 bases between the germline ends. The CDR3 DNA is TGTGCCAGCAGCCCCCGTGGGGAGAATTCACCCCTCCACTTT. Translated: CASSPRGENSPLHF.

This clone turned up a few times. V is TRBV19 and J is TRBJ1-6; a weak D match, TRBD1 (5 bases). V dropped 4 bases and J dropped 12 bases, with 13 bases sitting between them. Germline V gene data show CDR1 as LNHDA and CDR2 as SQIVND (reference sequence). The CDR3 is made up of 13 amino acids. The chain's CDR3 is CASSSKIGGPLHF. The CDR3 DNA follows: TGTGCCAGTAGTAGCAAAATTGGGGGACCCCTCCACTTT.

DNA of the CDR3: TGTGCCAGCAGCTTAGGGTACAGGGGAACTGAAGCTTTCTTT. Protein product: CASSLGYRGTEAFF. V usage is TRBV7-8 and J usage is TRBJ1-1; 7 bases line up with TRBD1. CDR1 is SGHVS and CDR2 is FQNEAQ in the germline V gene. V shed 1 base, J shed 5 bases, and the junction held 4 bases outside the gene matches. The CDR3 sequence is 14 residues long.

The chain links TRBV5-5 to TRBJ1-4; D is undetermined. The V and J ends lost 1 base and 8 bases respectively, with 9 bases between them. Germline-derived CDR1 and CDR2 are SGHKS and YYEKEE (reference sequence). The CDR3 has 13 amino acids. CDR3 DNA sequence: TGTGCCAGCAGCTTGATAACAGTCGAAAAACTGTTTTTT. Protein sequence: CASSLITVEKLFF.

This chain connects TRBV7-2 to TRBJ2-2, with D unclear. Germline CDR1 reads SGHTA; CDR2 reads FQGNSA. V was clipped by 5 bases and J by 5 bases, with 9 bases between them. This CDR3 region has 13 residues. The CDR3 sequence is CASSPPWTGELFF. The CDR3 bases are TGTGCCAGCAGCCCTCCCTGGACCGGGGAGCTGTTTTTT.